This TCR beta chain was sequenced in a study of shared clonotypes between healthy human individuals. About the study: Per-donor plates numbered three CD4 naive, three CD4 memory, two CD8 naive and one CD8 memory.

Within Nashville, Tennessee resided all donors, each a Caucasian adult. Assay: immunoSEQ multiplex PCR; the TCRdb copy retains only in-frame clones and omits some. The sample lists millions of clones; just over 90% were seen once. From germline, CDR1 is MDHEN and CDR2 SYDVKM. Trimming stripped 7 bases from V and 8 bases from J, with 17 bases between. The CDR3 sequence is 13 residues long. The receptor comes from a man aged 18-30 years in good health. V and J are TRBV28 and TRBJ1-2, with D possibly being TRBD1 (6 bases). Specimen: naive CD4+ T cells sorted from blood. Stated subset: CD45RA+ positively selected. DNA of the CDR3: TGTGCCAGCAACACCCCAGGGGAAAGAGGCTACACCTTC. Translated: CASNTPGERGYTF.